Presented here are 8 T cell receptor beta chains from one specimen sequenced in a study of CD8+CD57+ T cells in acquired aplastic anemia. Profiling of TCR beta VDJ combinations and CDR3 sequences used genomic DNA as template. TCRdb recomputed calls from the reads with MiXCR, one row per CDR3 protein. This table has about 400,000 distinct CDR3 sequences, about two thirds appearing once. Sequenced input: sorted CD4+, CD8+, or CD8+CD57+ T cells (not recorded which) from PBMCs. These receptors came from a human donor in good health, serving as a control.

This clonotype was detected many times. A much larger clone differs from this one at a single base, so this may be a read error. The chain is built from TRBV2 and TRBJ2-7; 8 bases are a match to TRBD1. Germline V gives CDR1 SNHLY, CDR2 FYNNEI. V trimming: 9 bases; J trimming: 2 bases; junction bases outside the gene matches: 6. The CDR3 is 13 residues long. The CDR3: CASLTGVPYEQYF. The CDR3 bases are TGTGCCAGTCTGACAGGGGTACCCTACGAGCAGTACTTC.

This clonotype has only a few counts. The chain couples TRBV27 to TRBJ1-5; TRBD1 agrees at 7 bases. Germline V CDR1 and CDR2: MNHEY, SMNVEV (reference sequence). This CDR3 is 17 amino acids long. The junction had 10 bases not matched to a gene; V was cut back by 5 bases and J by 0 bases. In DNA, the CDR3 is TGTGCCAGCAGTGGCCTGAGGGGGCGATATAGCAATCAGCCCCAGCATTTT. It is translated as CASSGLRGRYSNQPQHF.

The J gene is TRBJ1-6, the V gene TRBV25-1; a possible D gene is TRBD1 (5 bases). The CDR3 covers 15 residues. Trimming took 1 base from V and 7 from J, leaving 11 bases between them. Germline loops: CDR1 MGHDK, CDR2 SYGVNS. CDR3 sequence: CASSEWRQINSPLHF. CDR3 in DNA: TGTGCCAGCAGTGAATGGAGACAGATAAATTCACCCCTCCACTTT.

This chain links TRBV20-1 with TRBJ1-6, with D possibly TRBD1 on 6 matching bases. The CDR3 length is 16 residues. CDR1 and CDR2 from the germline V gene are DFQATT and SNEGSKA (reference sequence). The ends were cut back, 3 bases at V and 5 bases at J, with 17 bases in the middle. The CDR3 bases are TGCAGTGCTAGGGAGGGAGCGGGGGGCGATAATTCACCCCTCCACTTT. Translating it yields CSAREGAGGDNSPLHF.

V usage is TRBV2 and J usage is TRBJ2-3; D ambiguous. Trimming shortened V by 1 base and J by 11 bases, and 7 bases separated the two germline ends. CDR3 length: 11 amino acids. CDR1 is SNHLY, CDR2 FYNNEI, per germline. In DNA form, the CDR3 reads TGTGCCAGCAGTGAAGATTTAATGCAGTATTTT. It yields the protein CASSEDLMQYF.

This chain connects TRBV7-3 to TRBJ2-7, with D possibly called TRBD1 or TRBD2 (6 bases each). The germline CDR1 and CDR2 sequences are SGHTA and FQGTGA. V was trimmed by 5 bases and J by 13 bases, leaving 24 bases between them. The CDR3 totals 14 residues. This CDR3 is CASSPRTGADHHYF. CDR3 bases: TGTGCCAGCAGCCCAAGGACGGGGGCTGACCACCACTACTTC.

In this sample, this clonotype turned up once. The junction departs from germline at one end; a sequencing error may be responsible. The rearrangement links TRBV24-1 to TRBJ2-7; D might be TRBD2 (6 bases). From germline, CDR1 is KGHDR and CDR2 SFDVKD. The CDR3 runs to 14 residues. The CDR3 sequence is CAAREARTSYEQYF. The CDR3, as DNA: TGCGCCGCCAGGGAGGCCAGGACGAGCTACGAGCAGTACTTC.

The J gene is TRBJ1-6, the V gene TRBV10-1; unclear D gene. This CDR3 contains 13 residues. The ends were cut back, 5 bases at V and 12 bases at J, with 14 bases in the middle. The germline V gene encodes CDR1 WNHNN and CDR2 SYGVQD (reference sequence). The CDR3 DNA reads as TGCGCCAGCAGTTTCTCATTTGATGAACCCCTCCACTTT. Residues: CASSFSFDEPLHF.